This T cell receptor beta chain was sequenced during a study of graft-versus-host responses after intestinal transplantation. The study's findings and limits: Patients who carried graft-donor T cell macrochimerism also had high graft-versus-host to host-versus-graft clonal ratios in their allografts. With peak circulating GvH clone levels came an association with early post-transplant HvG declines.

Details on this clone: What it binds is unknown.

TCRdb keeps only in-frame clones here, not all; method: immunoSEQ multiplex PCR. The top ten hold over 0.45% of the sample, which has roughly 93,000 clones, around 93% seen once. From germline, CDR1 is SGHAT and CDR2 FQNNGV. The CDR3 covers 15 residues. V trimming: 0 bases; J trimming: 6 bases; junction bases outside the gene matches: 1. Source: unstimulated CD8+ T cells sorted from spleen or lymph node cells, taken before intestinal transplant. V is TRBV11-2 and J is TRBJ2-1; 11 bases map to TRBD2. The receptor was isolated from a human donor who received an intestinal transplant. CDR3 residues: CASSLELAGVNEQFF. CDR3 DNA: TGTGCCAGCAGCTTAGAACTAGCGGGAGTCAATGAGCAGTTCTTC. Supplemented by reference TRBV11-2 and TRBJ2-1, the full variable domain reads EAGVAQSPRYKIIEKRQSVAFWCNPISGHATLYWYQQILGQGPKLLIQFQNNGVVDDSQLPKDRFSAERLKGVDSTLKIQPAKLEDSAVYLCASSLELAGVNEQFFGPGTRLTVL.